The TCR beta chain described here comes from a study of response to subunit inactivated influenza vaccine. Study-level points and caveats: It was the authors' suggestion that each seasonal influenza vaccination recruits few new T cells.

TCRdb passed the RT-PCR reads through MiXCR, listing each CDR3 protein once. Of under 750,000 distinct CDR3 sequences in the sample, about 11% were seen once. Worth noting for this clonotype: Its cognate antigen is unknown.

Trimming pared 1 base from V and 0 bases from J, leaving 7 bases between. The CDR3 is 14 residues long. From germline, CDR1 is LNHNV and CDR2 YYDKDF (reference sequence). This receptor was identified in a man over 45 who received an inactivated influenza vaccine. The chain combines TRBV15 with TRBJ2-7, with a possible D match to TRBD2 (5 bases). Specimen: PBMCs from blood, collected on the day of vaccination. The CDR3 loop reads CATSRAGSSYEQYF. The CDR3 DNA sequence: TGTGCCACCAGCAGAGCGGGGTCCTCCTACGAGCAGTACTTC.